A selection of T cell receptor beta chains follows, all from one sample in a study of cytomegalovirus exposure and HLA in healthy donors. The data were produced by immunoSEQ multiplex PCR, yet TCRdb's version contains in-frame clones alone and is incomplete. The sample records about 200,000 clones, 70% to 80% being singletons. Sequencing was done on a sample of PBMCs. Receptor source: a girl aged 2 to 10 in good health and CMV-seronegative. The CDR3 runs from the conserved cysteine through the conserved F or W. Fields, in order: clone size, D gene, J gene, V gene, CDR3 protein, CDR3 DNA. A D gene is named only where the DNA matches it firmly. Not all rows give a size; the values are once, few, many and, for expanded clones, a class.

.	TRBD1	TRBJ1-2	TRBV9	CASSVGQGPNYGYTF	TGTGCCAGCAGCGTCGGACAGGGGCCTAACTATGGCTACACCTTC
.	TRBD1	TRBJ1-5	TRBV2	CASSQGQNQPQHF	TGTGCCAGCTCACAGGGGCAAAATCAGCCCCAGCATTTT
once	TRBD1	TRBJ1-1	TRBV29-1	CSVEDRVKASF	TGCAGCGTTGAGGACAGGGTAAAGGCTTCCTTT
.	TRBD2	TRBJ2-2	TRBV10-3	CAIRGTMAGELFF	TGTGCCATCAGGGGGACTATGGCCGGGGAGCTGTTTTTT
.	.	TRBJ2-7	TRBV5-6	CASSRSYEQYF	TGTGCCAGCAGCCGCTCCTACGAGCAGTACTTC
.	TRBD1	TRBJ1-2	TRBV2	CASSEAGTGAGYTF	TGTGCCAGCAGTGAAGCCGGGACAGGGGCCGGCTACACCTTC
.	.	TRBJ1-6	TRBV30	CAWSFASNSPLHF	TGTGCCTGGAGTTTCGCCAGTAATTCACCCCTCCACTTT
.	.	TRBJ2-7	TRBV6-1	CARVERNYEQYF	TGTGCCAGGGTAGAGCGGAATTACGAGCAGTACTTC
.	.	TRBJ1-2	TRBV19	CASSPYGGTGGYTF	TGTGCCAGTAGTCCCTACGGGGGGACGGGAGGCTACACCTTC
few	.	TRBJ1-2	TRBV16	CASSQLQAFSYGYTF	TGTGCCAGCAGCCAATTGCAAGCCTTTAGTTATGGCTACACCTTC
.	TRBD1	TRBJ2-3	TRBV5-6	CASSRRQGGTDTQYF	TGTGCCAGCAGCCGACGACAGGGCGGCACAGATACGCAGTATTTT
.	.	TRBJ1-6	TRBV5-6	CASSLKGQRFSPLHF	TGTGCCAGCAGCTTGAAGGGGCAGAGGTTCTCACCCCTCCACTTT
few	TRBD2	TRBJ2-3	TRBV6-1	CASSVGPLGGGTQYF	TGTGCCAGCAGTGTGGGTCCGTTGGGGGGGGGTACGCAGTATTTT
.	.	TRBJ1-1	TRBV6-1	CASSPDSFNTEAFF	TGTGCCAGCTCTCCGGACAGCTTTAACACTGAAGCTTTCTTT
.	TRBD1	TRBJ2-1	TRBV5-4	CASSALTGGVYAMGKQFF	TGTGCCAGCAGCGCCCTGACAGGGGGCGTTTATGCTATGGGGAAGCAGTTCTTC
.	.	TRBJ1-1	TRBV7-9	CSSSLALLEAFF	TGTTCCAGCAGCTTAGCTCTCCTTGAAGCTTTCTTT
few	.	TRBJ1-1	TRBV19	CASSTSPWQVRGTEAFF	TGTGCCAGTAGTACTTCCCCTTGGCAGGTCAGGGGCACTGAAGCTTTCTTT
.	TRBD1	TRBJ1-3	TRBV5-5	CASSLEGASGNTIYF	TGTGCCAGCAGCTTGGAGGGGGCGTCTGGAAACACCATATATTTT
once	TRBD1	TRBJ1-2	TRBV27	CASSFAGGAYGYTF	TGTGCCAGCAGTTTTGCAGGGGGCGCCTATGGCTACACCTTC
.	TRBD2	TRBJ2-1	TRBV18	CASSPPGGGSYNEQFF	TGTGCCAGCTCACCACCCGGGGGGGGCAGTTACAATGAGCAGTTCTTC
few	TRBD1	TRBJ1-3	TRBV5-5	CASSLQGAQRIAGNTIYF	TGTGCCAGCAGCTTACAGGGGGCGCAGAGGATCGCTGGAAACACCATATATTTT
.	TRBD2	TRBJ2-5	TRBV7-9	CASSFLAGGLAETQYF	TGTGCCAGCAGCTTCCTAGCGGGAGGGCTGGCAGAGACCCAGTACTTC